The text below deals with one TCR beta chain. Its antigen is not known. A clone one base away is much larger, so this may be a read error. This sample stems from a study of tumor-infiltrating lymphocytes in primary liver carcinoma. Study at large: Donors had hepatocellular carcinoma or combined HCC and intrahepatic cholangiocarcinoma. Study findings and constraints: Researchers found tumor-adjacent and tumor-blood pairs overlapped less than tumor region pairs.

Without any cell sorting, about 19-30 mg of bulk tissue yielded co-extracted RNA and DNA. Enrolled patients were chronically infected with HBV and treatment-naive. All tumor samples contained more than 85% viable tumor cells. This CDR3 is built from 15 residues. Germline CDR1 SGHRS, CDR2 YFSETQ. The template, about 500 ng total RNA, yielded TCR beta cDNA made with a constant-region primer. Amplification in three nested multiplex PCR rounds with slightly modified ARM-PCR gave rise to TCR beta libraries. The two initial PCR rounds, nine to eleven cycles each, used TRBV1-TRBV30 forward and C-beta reverse primers. TCRdb reprocessed the multiplex PCR reads with MiXCR, giving one entry per CDR3 protein. The sample records about 210,000 distinct CDR3 sequences, over 80% being singletons.

This chain links TRBV5-1 with TRBJ2-1; perhaps TRBD1 as D (5 bases). The receptor was isolated from a man aged 35 to 55 with primary liver carcinoma and hepatitis B virus infection. The specimen sequenced was tumor tissue from primary liver carcinoma. The CDR3 bases are TGCGTCAGCAGCTTAGACAGTCCCTCCTACAATGAGCAGTTCTTC. It specifies CVSSLDSPSYNEQFF.